Following are 5 T cell receptor beta chains from one sample sequenced in a study of vaccination and CD4 T cells after COVID-19. The Oncomine TCR Beta short-read assay sequenced DNA from cultured CD4+ T cells. Cultured CD4+ T cells were the source of extracted genomic DNA. TCRdb re-analysed the PCR reads in MiXCR, keeping a single row per CDR3 protein. The sample has some 8,500 distinct CDR3 sequences, 30% to 45% seen once; the top ten hold 21%. Antigens for these TCRs are unknown. Noted treatment: approximately 9-day PBMC culture with coronavirus spike peptide pools or control peptides (ViraFEST assay). CD4+ T lymphocytes from the unexposed donor were collected before the COVID-19 pandemic (2011-2018). Source material: CD4+ T cells from blood, cultured in vitro. The receptors stem from a human donor in good health.

Only a few counts were recorded for this clonotype. This chain links TRBV7-8 with TRBJ1-6; 7 bases are a match to TRBD1. V was clipped by 11 bases and J by 3 bases; unmatched bases: 4. The CDR3 is 13 residues long. Germline V gene data show CDR1 as SGHVS and CDR2 as FQNEAQ. The CDR3 bases are TGTGCCTCGGGGGACAGCTATAATTCACCCCTCCACTTT. Protein: CASGDSYNSPLHF.

This clonotype was counted only a few times. This rearrangement joins TRBV7-3 to TRBJ2-3; D remains unclear. Germline V gives CDR1 SGHTA, CDR2 FQGTGA. The CDR3 is 15 residues long. Deletions cut 1 base from V and 7 bases from J, with 15 bases between. In DNA, the CDR3 is TGTGCCAGCAGCTTAAGTTCTACTACCCTTCATACGCAGTATTTT. Its protein is CASSLSSTTLHTQYF.

The chain recombines TRBV2 with TRBJ2-3; 7 positions agree with TRBD1. The germline V gene has CDR1 SNHLY and CDR2 FYNNEI. This CDR3 is 15 amino acids long. V trimming: 5 bases; J trimming: 6 bases; junction bases outside the gene matches: 11. CDR3 in amino acids: CASSPLTGLSDTQYF. CDR3 in DNA: TGTGCCAGCAGTCCGTTGACAGGGTTGTCGGATACGCAGTATTTT.

This clonotype showed up just a few times. This chain connects TRBV29-1 to TRBJ2-7; 12 bases match TRBD2. The CDR3 is 14 amino acids. Per germline, CDR1 SQVTM and CDR2 ANQGSEA. The DNA for the CDR3 is TGCAGTGGAGGTACTAGCGGGAGGTCCTACGAGCAGTACTTC. Translated, it gives CSGGTSGRSYEQYF.

V is TRBV28 and J is TRBJ2-1; possibly TRBD2 for D (5 bases). The V gene's germline CDR1 is MDHEN and CDR2 SYDVKM. This CDR3 has 18 amino acids. V lost 3 bases, J lost 0 bases, and 18 bases lay in between. The CDR3 is CASSLGREWWGSYNEQFF. The CDR3 coding sequence is TGTGCCAGCAGTTTGGGTAGGGAGTGGTGGGGCTCCTACAATGAGCAGTTCTTC.